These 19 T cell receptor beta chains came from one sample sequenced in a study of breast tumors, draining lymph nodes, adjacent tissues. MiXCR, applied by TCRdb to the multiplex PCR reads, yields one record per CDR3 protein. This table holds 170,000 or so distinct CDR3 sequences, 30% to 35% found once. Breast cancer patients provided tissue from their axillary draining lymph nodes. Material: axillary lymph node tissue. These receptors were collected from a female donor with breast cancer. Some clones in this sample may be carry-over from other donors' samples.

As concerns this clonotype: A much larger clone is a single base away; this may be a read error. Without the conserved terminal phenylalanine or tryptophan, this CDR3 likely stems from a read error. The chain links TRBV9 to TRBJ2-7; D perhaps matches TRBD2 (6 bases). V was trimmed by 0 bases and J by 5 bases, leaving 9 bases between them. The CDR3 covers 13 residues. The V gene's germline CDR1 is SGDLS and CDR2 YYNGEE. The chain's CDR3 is CASSVGLVDEQYS. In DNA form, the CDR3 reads TGTGCCAGCAGCGTAGGACTAGTTGACGAGCAGTACTCC.

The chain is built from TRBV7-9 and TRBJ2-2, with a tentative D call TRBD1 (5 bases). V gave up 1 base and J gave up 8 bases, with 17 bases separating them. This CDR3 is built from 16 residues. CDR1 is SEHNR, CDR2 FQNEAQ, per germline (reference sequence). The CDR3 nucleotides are TGTGCCAGCAGCTTAGAGGGCAGGGTAGACTCTGGGGAGCTGTTTTTT. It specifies CASSLEGRVDSGELFF.

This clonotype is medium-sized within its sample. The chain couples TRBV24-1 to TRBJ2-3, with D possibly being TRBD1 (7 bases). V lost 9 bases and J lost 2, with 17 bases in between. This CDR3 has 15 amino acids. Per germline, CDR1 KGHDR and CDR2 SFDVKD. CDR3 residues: CATGGTAELTDTQYF. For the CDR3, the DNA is TGTGCCACCGGCGGGACAGCCGAGCTCACAGATACGCAGTATTTT.

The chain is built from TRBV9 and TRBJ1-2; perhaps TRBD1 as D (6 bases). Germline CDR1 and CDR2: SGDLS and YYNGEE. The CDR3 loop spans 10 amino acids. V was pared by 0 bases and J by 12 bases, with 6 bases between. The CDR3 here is CASSVEGDTF. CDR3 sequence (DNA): TGTGCCAGCAGCGTAGAGGGGGACACCTTC.

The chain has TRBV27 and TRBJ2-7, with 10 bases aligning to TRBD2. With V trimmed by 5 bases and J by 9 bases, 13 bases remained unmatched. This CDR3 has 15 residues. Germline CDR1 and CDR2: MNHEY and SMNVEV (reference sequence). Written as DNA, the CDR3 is TGTGCCAGCAGTCCGGGGCTAGCGGGGGTTAAAAGGCAGTACTTC. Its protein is CASSPGLAGVKRQYF.

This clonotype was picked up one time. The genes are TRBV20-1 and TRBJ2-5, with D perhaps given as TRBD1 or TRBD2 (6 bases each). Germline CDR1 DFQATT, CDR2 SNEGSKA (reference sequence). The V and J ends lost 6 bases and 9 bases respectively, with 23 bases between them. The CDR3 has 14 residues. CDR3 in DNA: TGCAGTGCGAGACAAACAGGGAGGAATCAGCCCCAGTACTTC. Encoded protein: CSARQTGRNQPQYF.

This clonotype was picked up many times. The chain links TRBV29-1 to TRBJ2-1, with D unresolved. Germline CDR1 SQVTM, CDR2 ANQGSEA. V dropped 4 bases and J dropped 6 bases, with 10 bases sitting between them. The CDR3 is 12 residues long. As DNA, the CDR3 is TGCAGCGTTGCACACTGGGGCAATGAGCAGTTCTTC. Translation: CSVAHWGNEQFF.

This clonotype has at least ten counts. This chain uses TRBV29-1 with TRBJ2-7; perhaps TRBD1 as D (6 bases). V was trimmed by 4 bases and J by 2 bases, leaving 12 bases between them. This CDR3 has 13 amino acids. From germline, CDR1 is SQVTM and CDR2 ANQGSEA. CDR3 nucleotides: TGCAGCGTTGGGGCCCAGGGGCCCTACGAGCAGTACTTC. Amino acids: CSVGAQGPYEQYF.

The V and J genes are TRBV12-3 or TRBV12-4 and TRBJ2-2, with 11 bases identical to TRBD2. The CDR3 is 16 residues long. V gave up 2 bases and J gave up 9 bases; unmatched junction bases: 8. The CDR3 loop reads CASSLRASGRTRELFF. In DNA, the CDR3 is TGTGCCAGCAGTTTAAGGGCTAGCGGGAGGACCCGGGAGCTGTTTTTT.

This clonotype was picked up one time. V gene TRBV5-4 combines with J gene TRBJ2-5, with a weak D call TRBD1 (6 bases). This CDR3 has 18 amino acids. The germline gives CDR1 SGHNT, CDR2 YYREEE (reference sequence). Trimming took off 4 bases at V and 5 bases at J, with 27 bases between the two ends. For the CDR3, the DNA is TGTGCCAGCAGCACTTTGGGAAGTCGCAGGGGCATAGGGGAGACCCAGTACTTC. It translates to CASSTLGSRRGIGETQYF. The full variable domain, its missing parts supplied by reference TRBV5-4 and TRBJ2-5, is ETGVTQSPTHLIKTRGQQVTLRCSSQSGHNTVSWYQQALGQGPQFIFQYYREEENGRGNFPPRFSGLQFPNYSSELNVNALELDDSALYLCASSTLGSRRGIGETQYFGPGTRLLVL.

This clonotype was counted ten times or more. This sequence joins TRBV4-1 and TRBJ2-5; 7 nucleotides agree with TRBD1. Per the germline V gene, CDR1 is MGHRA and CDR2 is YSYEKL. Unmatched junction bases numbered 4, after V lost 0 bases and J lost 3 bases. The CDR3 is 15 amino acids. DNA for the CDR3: TGCGCCAGCAGCCAAGATAGAGGGGGCGAAGAGACCCAGTACTTC. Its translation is CASSQDRGGEETQYF.

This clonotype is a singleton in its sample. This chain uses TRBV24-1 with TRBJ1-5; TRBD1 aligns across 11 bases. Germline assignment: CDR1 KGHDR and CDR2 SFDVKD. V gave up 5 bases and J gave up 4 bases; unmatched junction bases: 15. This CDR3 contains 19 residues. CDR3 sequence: CATSASGTGGTQLNQPQHF. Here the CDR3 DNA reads TGTGCCACCAGTGCTAGTGGGACAGGGGGAACTCAATTAAATCAGCCCCAGCATTTT.

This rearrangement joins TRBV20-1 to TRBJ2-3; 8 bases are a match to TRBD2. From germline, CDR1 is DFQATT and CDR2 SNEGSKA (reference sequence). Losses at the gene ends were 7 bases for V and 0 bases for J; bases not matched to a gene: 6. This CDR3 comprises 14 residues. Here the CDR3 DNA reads TGCAGTGTCACTAGCGGTGCTAGCACAGATACGCAGTATTTT. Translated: CSVTSGASTDTQYF.

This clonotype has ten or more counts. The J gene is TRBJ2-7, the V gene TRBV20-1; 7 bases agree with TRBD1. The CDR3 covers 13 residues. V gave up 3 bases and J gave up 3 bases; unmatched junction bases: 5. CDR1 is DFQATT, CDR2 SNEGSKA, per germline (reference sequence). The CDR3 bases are TGCAGTGCTAGGTTAGGGGGCGGCTACGAGCAGTACTTC. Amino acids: CSARLGGGYEQYF.

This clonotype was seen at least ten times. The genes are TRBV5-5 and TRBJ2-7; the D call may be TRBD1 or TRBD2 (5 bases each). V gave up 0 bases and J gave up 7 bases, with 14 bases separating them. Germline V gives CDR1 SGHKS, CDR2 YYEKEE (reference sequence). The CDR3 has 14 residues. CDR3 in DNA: TGTGCCAGCAGCTTGGCCCTGGGGGTAGGGGAGCAGTACTTC. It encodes CASSLALGVGEQYF.

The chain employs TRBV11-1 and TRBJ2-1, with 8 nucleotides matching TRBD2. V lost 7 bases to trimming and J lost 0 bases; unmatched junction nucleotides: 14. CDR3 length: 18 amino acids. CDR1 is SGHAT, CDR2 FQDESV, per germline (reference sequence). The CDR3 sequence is CASKSGTSYLSSYNEQFF. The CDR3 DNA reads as TGTGCCAGCAAATCCGGGACTAGTTACCTGAGCTCCTACAATGAGCAGTTCTTC.

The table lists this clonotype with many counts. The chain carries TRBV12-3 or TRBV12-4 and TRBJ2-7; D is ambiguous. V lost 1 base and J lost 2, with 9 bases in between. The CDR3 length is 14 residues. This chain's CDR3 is CASSLGDVAYEQYF. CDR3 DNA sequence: TGTGCCAGCAGTTTAGGCGACGTTGCCTACGAGCAGTACTTC.

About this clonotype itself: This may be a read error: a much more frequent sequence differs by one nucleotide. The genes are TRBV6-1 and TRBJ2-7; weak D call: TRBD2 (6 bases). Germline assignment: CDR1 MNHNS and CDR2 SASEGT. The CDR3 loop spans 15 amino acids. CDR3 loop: CAGSEARGLSYEQYF. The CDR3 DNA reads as TGTGCCGGCAGTGAAGCTCGGGGACTCTCCTACGAGCAGTACTTC.

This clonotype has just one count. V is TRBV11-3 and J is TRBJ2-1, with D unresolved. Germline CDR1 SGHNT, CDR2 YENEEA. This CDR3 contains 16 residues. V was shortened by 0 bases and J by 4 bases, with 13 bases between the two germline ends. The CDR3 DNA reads TGTGCCAGCAGCTTAGAAGGAACTACCGGGTACAATGAGCAGTTCTTC. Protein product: CASSLEGTTGYNEQFF.